This T cell receptor (beta chain) was obtained from a study of radiotherapy plus CTLA-4 blockade in lung cancer. Study-wide findings and caveats: It was early blood T cell clone dynamics, with interferon-beta, that reportedly best predicted response. In blood, tumor-derived TCR clones expanded after radiotherapy plus ipilimumab.

Focal radiation and CTLA-4 blockade (ipilimumab) were tested in chemo-refractory metastatic non-small-cell lung cancer patients. Profiled with immunoSEQ multiplex PCR; TCRdb holds only in-frame clones, not every one. In the table there are 60,000 to 70,000 clones, roughly four fifths of which are singletons. The CDR3 extends over 13 amino acids. Germline loops: CDR1 SEHNR, CDR2 FQNEAQ (reference sequence). V was trimmed by 6 bases and J by 10 bases, leaving 18 bases between them. Remarks on this clone: No antigen is known for it.

This sample comprised peripheral blood, obtained from a patient treated with radiotherapy plus ipilimumab. The chain joins TRBV7-9 to TRBJ1-2, with D unresolved. This TCR derives from a human donor with non-small cell lung cancer who had a partial response to radiotherapy plus ipilimumab. The CDR3 nucleotides read TGTGCCAGCAGTCTTCTGGAGGTCGCGGCCTACACCTTC. Its translation is CASSLLEVAAYTF.